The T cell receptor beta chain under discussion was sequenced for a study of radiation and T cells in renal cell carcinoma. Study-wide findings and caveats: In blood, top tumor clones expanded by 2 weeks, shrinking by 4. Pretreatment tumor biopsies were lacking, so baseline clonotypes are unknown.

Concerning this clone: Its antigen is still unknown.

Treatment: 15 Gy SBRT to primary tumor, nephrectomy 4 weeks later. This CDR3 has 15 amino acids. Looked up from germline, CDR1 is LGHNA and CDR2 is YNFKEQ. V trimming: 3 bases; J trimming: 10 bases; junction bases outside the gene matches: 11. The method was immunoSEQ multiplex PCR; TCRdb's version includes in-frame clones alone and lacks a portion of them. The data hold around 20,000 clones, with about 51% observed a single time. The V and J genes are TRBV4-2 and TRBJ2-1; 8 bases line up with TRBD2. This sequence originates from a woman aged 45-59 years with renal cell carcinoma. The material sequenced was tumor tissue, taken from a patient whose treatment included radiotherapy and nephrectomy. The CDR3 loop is CASSQYHGGAWEQFF. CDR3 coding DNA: TGTGCCAGCAGCCAGTATCACGGGGGGGCCTGGGAGCAGTTCTTC.